Listed here are 18 T cell receptor beta chains from one sample, sequenced in a study of immune cell composition in non-small cell lung cancer. Normal lung was taken at the farthest possible site, at least 3 cm from tumour. Only in-frame clones appear in the TCRdb table, and some are missing; sequencing was by immunoSEQ multiplex PCR. The repertoire holds a few thousand clones, with over 70% as singletons. The sample comprised non-adjacent lung tissue. These receptors were taken from a human donor with non-small cell lung cancer.

V gene TRBV6-1 combines with J gene TRBJ2-7; 7 nucleotides agree with TRBD2. The CDR3 has 15 amino acids. Germline CDR1 reads MNHNS; CDR2 reads SASEGT. With V trimmed by 4 bases and J by 3 bases, 9 bases remained unmatched. DNA of the CDR3: TGTGCCAGCAGTGGCGGACTAGTTACATTCTACGAGCAGTACTTC. It specifies CASSGGLVTFYEQYF.

The chain combines TRBV11-1 with TRBJ2-4, with D possibly being TRBD1 (6 bases). The CDR3 totals 15 residues. Germline CDR1 SGHAT, CDR2 FQDESV (reference sequence). V dropped 4 bases and J dropped 0 bases, with 10 bases sitting between them. The DNA of the CDR3 is TGTGCCAGCAGCTCCCCGACAGGAGCCAAAAACATTCAGTACTTC. Its protein is CASSSPTGAKNIQYF.

The chain is built from TRBV19 and TRBJ1-2; maybe TRBD1 (5 bases). The CDR3 contains 17 residues. Trimming pared 7 bases from V and 3 bases from J, leaving 24 bases between. Germline loops: CDR1 LNHDA, CDR2 SQIVND (reference sequence). The CDR3 nucleotides are TGTGCCAGTACCGACCTTAGGAGTCAGGGATGGGACTATGGCTACACCTTC. Protein sequence: CASTDLRSQGWDYGYTF.

This clone is judged large (0.1 to 1%). The genes are TRBV4-1 and TRBJ2-7, with 7 nucleotides matching TRBD2. Germline CDR1 reads MGHRA; CDR2 reads YSYEKL. Trimming removed 4 bases from V and 0 bases from J; junction bases left unmatched: 6. The CDR3 runs to 15 residues. The CDR3 DNA is TGCGCCAGCAGCCCGGGAGCGGGGAGCTCCTACGAGCAGTACTTC. Translating gives CASSPGAGSSYEQYF.

The chain joins TRBV28 to TRBJ2-7; a weak D match, TRBD1 (6 bases). The germline gives CDR1 MDHEN, CDR2 SYDVKM. V lost 7 bases to trimming and J lost 0 bases, with 16 bases between them. This CDR3 region has 15 residues. The DNA of the CDR3 is TGTGCCAGCACCGTAGGGGGAGTCGGCTCCTACGAGCAGTACTTC. Protein: CASTVGGVGSYEQYF.

This clone was seen only once. The chain uses TRBV19 and TRBJ2-2, with 12 bases fitting TRBD2. The J segment lost 5 bases and the V segment lost 5 bases, leaving 9 bases of the junction unmatched. Per germline, CDR1 LNHDA and CDR2 SQIVND (reference sequence). The CDR3 loop spans 17 amino acids. DNA for the CDR3: TGTGCCAGTAGTCCCTTCGGGCTAGCGGGAGGGACCGGGGAGCTGTTTTTT. Protein: CASSPFGLAGGTGELFF.

The chain employs TRBV9 and TRBJ2-5; TRBD2 aligns across 11 bases. This CDR3 has 15 residues. J gave up 4 bases and V 4 bases, and 6 bases lay outside the gene matches. Germline V gene sequence: CDR1 SGDLS, CDR2 YYNGEE. This CDR3 is CASSLQGTSGETQYF. The CDR3 bases are TGTGCCAGCAGCCTCCAAGGGACTAGCGGAGAGACCCAGTACTTC.

This clone was observed once. This sequence joins TRBV2 and TRBJ2-1; 13 nucleotides align to TRBD2. The CDR3 runs to 15 residues. With 7 bases clipped from V and 7 bases from J, the junction kept 7 bases outside the gene matches. Germline V gene data show CDR1 as SNHLY and CDR2 as FYNNEI. CDR3 coding DNA: TGTGCCAGCACGACGGGACTAGCGGGAAGGAATGAGCAGTTCTTC. It translates to CASTTGLAGRNEQFF. The full variable domain, with the rest looked up from reference TRBV2 and TRBJ2-1, is EPEVTQTPSHQVTQMGQEVILRCVPISNHLYFYWYRQILGQKVEFLVSFYNNEISEKSEIFDDQFSVERPDGSNFTLKIRSTKLEDSAMYFCASTTGLAGRNEQFFGPGTRLTVL.

Here the CDR3 DNA reads TGCGCCAGCAGCTTGGCCGGCGGGGGGGCCTACGAGCAGTACTTC. It yields the protein CASSLAGGGAYEQYF. The chain recombines TRBV5-1 with TRBJ2-7; 9 bases align to TRBD2. V lost 0 bases to trimming and J lost 2 bases; unmatched junction nucleotides: 3. The germline CDR1 and CDR2 sequences are SGHRS and YFSETQ. This CDR3 spans 15 amino acids.

The chain couples TRBV7-2 to TRBJ2-7; TRBD2 agrees at 7 bases. The CDR3 has 13 residues. Germline V lookup: CDR1 SGHTA, CDR2 FQGNSA. The ends lost 5 bases at V and 7 bases at J; junction bases unmatched: 8. CDR3 sequence reads: CASSPAGIREQYF. The DNA for the CDR3 is TGTGCCAGCAGCCCAGCGGGAATTCGTGAGCAGTACTTC.

The V and J genes are TRBV7-9 and TRBJ2-2; 14 bases are shared with TRBD2. Germline CDR1 is SEHNR and CDR2 is FQNEAQ (reference sequence). The V and J ends lost 4 bases and 3 bases, in that order; junction bases with no gene match: 1. CDR3 size: 16 residues. DNA for the CDR3: TGTGCCAGCAGCTCGGGACTAGCGGGAGACACCGGGGAGCTGTTTTTT. Its protein product is CASSSGLAGDTGELFF. The full variable domain, its missing parts supplied by reference TRBV7-9 and TRBJ2-2, is DTGVSQNPRHKITKRGQNVTFRCDPISEHNRLYWYRQTLGQGPEFLTYFQNEAQLEKSRLLSDRFSAERPKGSFSTLEIQRTEQGDSAMYLCASSSGLAGDTGELFFGEGSRLTVL.

The CDR3 nucleotides read TGTGCCAGCTCACCACCGGGACTAGCGGGAGGGTCCTCCTACAATGAGCAGTTCTTC. Encoded protein: CASSPPGLAGGSSYNEQFF. This chain connects TRBV18 to TRBJ2-1; 16 nucleotides match TRBD2. The CDR3 has 19 amino acids. The germline V gene encodes CDR1 KGHSH and CDR2 LQKENI. Losses at the gene ends were 0 bases for V and 0 bases for J; bases not matched to a gene: 2.

Within the sample, this clone is large. J is TRBJ2-1 and V is TRBV5-1, with D hard to call. Germline loops: CDR1 SGHRS, CDR2 YFSETQ. The V end lost 5 bases, the J end lost 6 bases, and 6 bases lay between the germline ends. This CDR3 contains 11 residues. The CDR3 region is CASRVGNEQFF. The CDR3 DNA follows: TGCGCCAGCAGGGTCGGCAATGAGCAGTTCTTC.

This rearrangement joins TRBV15 to TRBJ2-3; TRBD2 matches 9 bases. This CDR3 is built from 17 residues. The trim removed 0 bases at V and 4 bases at J, leaving 8 bases unmatched. Looked up from germline, CDR1 is LNHNV and CDR2 is YYDKDF (reference sequence). This chain's CDR3 is CATSREIVAGVSDTQYF. CDR3 sequence (DNA): TGTGCCACCAGCAGAGAGATCGTAGCGGGAGTATCAGATACGCAGTATTTT.

The table lists this clone with a count of one. The rearrangement joins TRBV7-2 to TRBJ1-4; weak D call: TRBD1 (5 bases). The CDR3 has 15 amino acids. Trimming took 2 bases from V and 3 from J, leaving 10 bases between them. The germline gives CDR1 SGHTA, CDR2 FQGNSA. For the CDR3, the DNA is TGTGCCAGCAGCTTAAGGGGCGGACCTAATGAAAAACTGTTTTTT. Residues: CASSLRGGPNEKLFF.

The chain links TRBV9 to TRBJ1-2, with 9 nucleotides matching TRBD1. The CDR3 is 16 residues long. J gave up 5 bases and V 0 bases, and 8 bases lay outside the gene matches. Germline values: CDR1 SGDLS, CDR2 YYNGEE. CDR3 amino acids: CASSVDEGQGGYGYTF. For the CDR3, the DNA is TGTGCCAGCAGCGTAGACGAGGGACAGGGTGGGTATGGCTACACCTTC.

The rearrangement links TRBV5-6 to TRBJ2-7, with 8 nucleotides matching TRBD2. Per germline, CDR1 SGHDT and CDR2 YYEEEE. V lost 0 bases to trimming and J lost 5 bases; unmatched junction nucleotides: 10. The CDR3 extends over 16 amino acids. The CDR3 DNA reads TGTGCCAGCAGCTTGGCCTCGCGGGGGGCGCGCGACGAGCAGTACTTC. Its protein is CASSLASRGARDEQYF.

This clone was counted only a few times. The V gene is TRBV2, the J gene TRBJ2-1, with TRBD1 matching 8 bases. The length of the CDR3 is 16 residues. The V and J ends lost 3 bases and 0 bases, in that order; junction bases with no gene match: 4. Looked up from germline, CDR1 is SNHLY and CDR2 is FYNNEI. DNA for the CDR3: TGTGCCAGCAGTGAGGGACAGGATAGCTCCTACAATGAGCAGTTCTTC. It encodes CASSEGQDSSYNEQFF.